The 21 T cell receptor beta chains listed next were all sequenced from one sample in a study of STAT5B mutations in CD4+ large granular lymphocyte leukemia. The protocol was immunoSEQ multiplex PCR, while the TCRdb copy is restricted to in-frame clones and leaves out a portion. This sample has roughly 38,000 clones, with 75% to 85% found just once. Material: CD4+ T cells from blood buffy coats. These receptors originate from a human donor in good health.

This clone was picked up a small number of times. Within the sample, other DNA sequences also encode this same CDR3. The chain couples TRBV29-1 to TRBJ2-1; a weak D match, TRBD2 (6 bases). Per the germline V gene, CDR1 is SQVTM and CDR2 is ANQGSEA. The V gene lost 6 bases and the J gene lost 0 bases, with 12 bases spanning the gap. The CDR3 length is 14 residues. The DNA for the CDR3 is TGCAGCGTCGCTCGGGGGAGCTCCTACAATGAGCAGTTCTTC. Translation gives CSVARGSSYNEQFF.

CDR3 in amino acids: CASSSNLRGPSSYNEQFF. DNA for the CDR3: TGTGCCAGCAGCTCCAACCTCAGGGGCCCCAGCTCCTACAATGAGCAGTTCTTC. The rearrangement joins TRBV5-6 to TRBJ2-1; a possible D gene is TRBD1 (6 bases). The CDR3 totals 18 residues. Germline CDR1 and CDR2: SGHDT and YYEEEE. V was cut by 3 bases and J by 0 bases, with 19 bases left in between. The full variable domain, with the rest looked up from reference TRBV5-6 and TRBJ2-1, is DAGVTQSPTHLIKTRGQQVTLRCSPKSGHDTVSWYQQALGQGPQFIFQYYEEEERQRGNFPDRFSGHQFPNYSSELNVNALLLGDSALYLCASSSNLRGPSSYNEQFFGPGTRLTVL.

This clone was seen a few times. This chain joins TRBV6-6 and TRBJ1-1; 7 positions match TRBD1. The CDR3 runs to 15 residues. Looked up from germline, CDR1 is MNHNY and CDR2 is SVGAGI (reference sequence). With 7 bases clipped from V and 0 bases from J, the junction kept 8 bases outside the gene matches. The CDR3 sequence is CASNRDRQMNTEAFF. As DNA, the CDR3 is TGTGCCAGCAACCGGGACAGACAGATGAACACTGAAGCTTTCTTT.

V and J are TRBV14 and TRBJ2-2; D gene ambiguous. The CDR3 length is 15 residues. Trimming left V 1 base short and J 7 bases short, with 13 bases between. The germline CDR1 and CDR2 sequences are SGHDN and FVKESK. CDR3 residues: CASSQAQMFRGELFF. CDR3 DNA sequence: TGTGCCAGCAGCCAAGCCCAGATGTTTCGCGGGGAGCTGTTTTTT.

The gene calls are TRBV7-9 and TRBJ2-5; perhaps TRBD2 as D (5 bases). CDR1 and CDR2 from the germline V gene are SEHNR and FQNEAQ (reference sequence). V shed 5 bases and J shed 1 base, with 11 bases lying between them. The length of the CDR3 is 14 residues. The CDR3 DNA is TGTGCCAGCAGCCCGGCGGAGGCCCAAGAGACCCAGTACTTC. It encodes CASSPAEAQETQYF. The whole variable domain, filled in from reference TRBV7-9 and TRBJ2-5, reads DTGVSQNPRHKITKRGQNVTFRCDPISEHNRLYWYRQTLGQGPEFLTYFQNEAQLEKSRLLSDRFSAERPKGSFSTLEIQRTEQGDSAMYLCASSPAEAQETQYFGPGTRLLVL.

The chain carries TRBV7-9 and TRBJ1-4, with D possibly matching TRBD1 (6 bases). CDR1 is SEHNR and CDR2 is FQNEAQ in the germline V gene (reference sequence). This CDR3 spans 16 amino acids. V lost 1 base, J lost 3 bases, and 12 bases lay in between. CDR3: CASSLVSGAPNEKLFF. The DNA for the CDR3 is TGTGCCAGCAGCTTAGTTTCGGGGGCTCCTAATGAAAAACTGTTTTTT. Variable domain in full (rest from reference TRBV7-9 and TRBJ1-4): DTGVSQNPRHKITKRGQNVTFRCDPISEHNRLYWYRQTLGQGPEFLTYFQNEAQLEKSRLLSDRFSAERPKGSFSTLEIQRTEQGDSAMYLCASSLVSGAPNEKLFFGSGTQLSVL.

This chain joins TRBV7-2 and TRBJ2-5; D unresolved. The germline V gene has CDR1 SGHTA and CDR2 FQGNSA. The CDR3 is 15 residues long. V gave up 5 bases and J gave up 2 bases, with 15 bases separating them. CDR3 nucleotides: TGTGCCAGCAGCCCCTCCCGACGGACGCAAGAGACCCAGTACTTC. Translated, it gives CASSPSRRTQETQYF.

The J gene is TRBJ2-7, the V gene TRBV7-9; 9 positions match TRBD1. V lost 5 bases and J lost 7; bases outside the gene matches: 12. Per the germline V gene, CDR1 is SEHNR and CDR2 is FQNEAQ (reference sequence). This CDR3 comprises 15 residues. CDR3 coding DNA: TGTGCCAGCAGCCACACCGGGACAGGGTCGCATGAGCAGTACTTC. It specifies CASSHTGTGSHEQYF.

The J gene is TRBJ2-7, the V gene TRBV7-6; 10 bases match TRBD1. The germline V gene encodes CDR1 SGHVS and CDR2 FNYEAQ. Losses at the gene ends were 0 bases for V and 0 bases for J; bases not matched to a gene: 5. The CDR3 consists of 17 residues. The chain's CDR3 is CASSLALGQGVSYEQYF. The CDR3 nucleotides are TGTGCCAGCAGCTTAGCACTAGGACAGGGGGTCTCCTACGAGCAGTACTTC.

To note about this clone: Other DNA sequences of this sample code for an identical CDR3. The chain links TRBV6-1 to TRBJ2-3, with D unclear. V lost 5 bases and J lost 4, with 4 bases in between. The CDR3 totals 11 residues. Germline values: CDR1 MNHNS, CDR2 SASEGT. The CDR3 region is CASSLSDTQYF. In nucleotides, the CDR3 is TGTGCCAGCAGTCTGTCAGATACGCAGTATTTT.

The chain is built from TRBV7-9 and TRBJ2-1; tentatively, D is TRBD1 or TRBD2 (5 bases each). The ends were cut back, 10 bases at V and 0 bases at J, with 16 bases in the middle. The CDR3 runs to 15 residues. In germline, CDR1 is SEHNR, CDR2 FQNEAQ (reference sequence). Here the CDR3 reads CAMGDPYRSYNEQFF. For the CDR3, the DNA is TGTGCCATGGGGGACCCCTATCGCTCCTACAATGAGCAGTTCTTC.

This chain joins TRBV19 and TRBJ2-2; D gene ambiguous. Per germline, CDR1 LNHDA and CDR2 SQIVND (reference sequence). This CDR3 spans 16 amino acids. V was pared by 3 bases and J by 5 bases, with 16 bases between. CDR3: CASSMDPLGWTGELFF. CDR3 coding DNA: TGTGCCAGTAGTATGGACCCCTTAGGATGGACCGGGGAGCTGTTTTTT.

The chain recombines TRBV6-5 with TRBJ2-5, with a tentative D call TRBD1 (5 bases). CDR1 and CDR2 from the germline V gene are MNHEY and SVGAGI. The CDR3 extends over 11 amino acids. V was trimmed by 6 bases and J by 7 bases, leaving 9 bases between them. In DNA form, the CDR3 reads TGTGCCAGCAGCTCCCAGGGGACCCAGTACTTC. The encoded protein is CASSSQGTQYF.

The chain carries TRBV11-3 and TRBJ2-1, with D perhaps being TRBD1 or TRBD2 (6 bases each). The CDR3 spans 14 residues. Trimming left V 4 bases short and J 12 bases short, with 19 bases between. Looked up from germline, CDR1 is SGHNT and CDR2 is YENEEA. In DNA form, the CDR3 reads TGTGCCAGCAGCTCCACGATCCGAGGAGGGGGGCAGTTCTTC. Protein: CASSSTIRGGGQFF.

V usage is TRBV6-1 and J usage is TRBJ2-5; TRBD2 matches at 11 bases. Trimming cost V 1 base and J 5 bases; bases outside gene matches: 3. CDR1 and CDR2 from the germline V gene are MNHNS and SASEGT. The CDR3 is 15 residues long. The CDR3 sequence is CASSEGPSGGETQYF. CDR3 coding DNA: TGTGCCAGCAGTGAAGGTCCTAGCGGGGGGGAGACCCAGTACTTC.

This clone was counted only a few times. The genes are TRBV19 and TRBJ2-7; no definite D call. This CDR3 region has 13 residues. In germline, CDR1 is LNHDA, CDR2 SQIVND (reference sequence). Between the trimmed V and J ends, which lost 4 bases and 0 bases, there was a span of 7 bases. The CDR3 DNA reads as TGTGCCAGTAGTAATGGCCTCTCCTACGAGCAGTACTTC. This translates into CASSNGLSYEQYF.

This chain joins TRBV29-1 and TRBJ2-2; 8 bases are a match to TRBD1. CDR1 SQVTM and CDR2 ANQGSEA come from the germline V gene. The length of the CDR3 is 14 residues. J was trimmed by 6 bases and V by 5 bases; bases with no gene match: 8. The CDR3, as DNA: TGCAGCGTTCTGGCCAGGGGGCCGTCCGGGGAGCTGTTTTTT. This encodes CSVLARGPSGELFF.

This clone was observed once. The chain recombines TRBV29-1 with TRBJ2-5, with TRBD1 identical over 9 bases. The J call is doubtful: the DNA matches TRBJ2-7 better. Germline V gene data show CDR1 as SQVTM and CDR2 as ANQGSEA. The CDR3 totals 14 residues. The CDR3 loop is CSVLTGTGTYEQYF. The DNA for the CDR3 is TGCAGCGTTCTTACCGGGACAGGGACCTACGAGCAGTACTTC.

V usage is TRBV5-4 and J usage is TRBJ2-3; D perhaps matches TRBD1 (6 bases). V lost 2 bases and J 2 bases, leaving 12 bases between the germline ends. Germline V gives CDR1 SGHNT, CDR2 YYREEE (reference sequence). The CDR3 totals 15 residues. Written as DNA, the CDR3 is TGTGCCAGCAGCTTAGGCAGGGGACCCACAGATACGCAGTATTTT. Protein sequence: CASSLGRGPTDTQYF.

CDR3 nucleotides: TGCAGCGTTGATGGCGGGAGCACAGATACGCAGTATTTT. Protein: CSVDGGSTDTQYF. The V and J genes are TRBV29-1 and TRBJ2-3; D might be TRBD2 (5 bases). The V end lost 3 bases, the J end lost 0 bases, and 7 bases lay between the germline ends. The CDR3 covers 13 residues. CDR1 SQVTM and CDR2 ANQGSEA come from the germline V gene.

The chain employs TRBV7-7 and TRBJ2-5, with TRBD1 matching over 8 bases. Looked up from germline, CDR1 is SSHAT and CDR2 is FNYEAQ (reference sequence). CDR3 length equals 16 residues. Germline trimming cut 1 base from V and 1 base from J; bases unmatched to any gene: 5. The CDR3 DNA follows: TGTGCCAGCAGCTTAGGGACGACAGGGGCCCAAGAGACCCAGTACTTC. The encoded protein is CASSLGTTGAQETQYF.